Below are 18 T cell receptor beta chains sequenced from a single sample in a study of regulatory T cells in long-lasting Graves disease. Time point specified: newly diagnosed GD, antithyroid drugs for less than 3 months. The TCR library was made from RNA that had been extracted from PBMCs in TRIzol. Investigators prepared the TCR beta libraries by applying iRepertoire HTBI primers and Arm-PCR of CDR3 regions. TCRdb processed the multiplex PCR reads anew with MiXCR; each CDR3 protein has one entry. The sample lists around 360,000 distinct CDR3 sequences; around 15% were seen once. This same sample was also part of a study on T cells in Graves' hyperthyroidism and ophthalmopathy.

Sequences were derived from peripheral blood mononuclear cells (PBMCs), sampled at new diagnosis, from a patient treated with antithyroid drugs. The receptors derive from a woman aged 18-29 years with Graves disease.

This clonotype was detected ten times or more. For the CDR3, the DNA is TGTGCCTGGGGGCCGGGGGGACTAATGTTTGGTGAGCAGTTCTTC. This codes for CAWGPGGLMFGEQFF. The chain links TRBV30 to TRBJ2-1; 7 bases agree with TRBD2. Germline CDR1 reads GTSNPN; CDR2 reads SVGIG (reference sequence). After removal of 5 bases from V and 9 bases from J, the junction contained 16 bases not matched to a gene. The length of the CDR3 is 15 residues. The full variable domain, its missing parts supplied by reference TRBV30 and TRBJ2-1, is SQTIHQWPATLVQPVGSPLSLECTVEGTSNPNLYWYRQAAGRGLQLLFYSVGIGQISSEVPQNLSASRPQDRQFILSSKKLLLSDSGFYLCAWGPGGLMFGEQFFGPGTRLTVL.

This clonotype was seen ten or more times. This chain connects TRBV13 to TRBJ2-7; 8 bases are a match to TRBD1. The CDR3 is 15 residues long. The ends lost 4 bases at V and 3 bases at J; junction bases unmatched: 8. Germline-derived CDR1 and CDR2 are PRHDT and FYEKMQ (reference sequence). CDR3 residues: CASSYTTGEVYEQYF. The DNA of the CDR3 is TGTGCCAGCAGCTATACGACAGGGGAAGTCTACGAGCAGTACTTC.

This clonotype was seen many times. The chain is built from TRBV2 and TRBJ2-5, with unresolved D. CDR3 length equals 14 residues. Germline loops: CDR1 SNHLY, CDR2 FYNNEI. With 0 bases removed from V and 7 bases from J, the gap between germline ends came to 12 bases. CDR3 loop: CASSEAQSLRTQYF. The CDR3 region has the DNA TGTGCCAGCAGTGAAGCCCAAAGTTTGAGGACCCAGTACTTC. Drawing the rest from reference TRBV2 and TRBJ2-5, the complete variable domain is EPEVTQTPSHQVTQMGQEVILRCVPISNHLYFYWYRQILGQKVEFLVSFYNNEISEKSEIFDDQFSVERPDGSNFTLKIRSTKLEDSAMYFCASSEAQSLRTQYFGPGTRLLVL.

This clonotype was observed many times. The rearrangement joins TRBV5-1 to TRBJ2-7; D remains ambiguous. The germline CDR1 and CDR2 sequences are SGHRS and YFSETQ. CDR3 length: 15 amino acids. Deletions cut 4 bases from V and 0 bases from J, with 14 bases between. In DNA form, the CDR3 reads TGCGCCAGCAGCCCAGAGCCGATGAGCTCCTACGAGCAGTACTTC. The encoded protein is CASSPEPMSSYEQYF.

This clonotype showed up many times. The genes are TRBV5-1 and TRBJ2-3, with a tentative D call TRBD2 (6 bases). Trimming stripped 4 bases from V and 4 bases from J, with 19 bases between. The germline gives CDR1 SGHRS, CDR2 YFSETQ. The CDR3 is 16 residues long. CDR3 bases: TGCGCCAGCAGCGGGGATCGCGGGGCCCGCCCAGATACGCAGTATTTT. The encoded protein is CASSGDRGARPDTQYF.

This clonotype has at least ten counts. The V gene is TRBV5-1, the J gene TRBJ2-7; a possible D gene is TRBD1 (6 bases). The CDR3 contains 13 residues. The germline CDR1 and CDR2 sequences are SGHRS and YFSETQ. V dropped 3 bases and J dropped 6 bases, with 13 bases sitting between them. The CDR3 loop is CASSWETGFEQYF. CDR3 nucleotides: TGCGCCAGCAGCTGGGAAACAGGGTTCGAGCAGTACTTC.

This clonotype was recorded at least ten times. The V and J genes are TRBV18 and TRBJ1-5; the D gene is possibly TRBD1 (5 bases). Germline CDR1 KGHSH, CDR2 LQKENI. This CDR3 is built from 14 residues. Trimming left V 2 bases short and J 5 bases short, with 10 bases between. This chain's CDR3 is CASSPAGGDQPQHF. CDR3 coding DNA: TGTGCCAGCTCACCAGCCGGGGGTGATCAGCCCCAGCATTTT.

This clonotype occurred many times. This chain connects TRBV28 to TRBJ2-7; TRBD1 matches 9 bases. Germline CDR1 is MDHEN and CDR2 is SYDVKM. The junction had 8 bases not matched to a gene; V was cut back by 2 bases and J by 6 bases. The CDR3 contains 15 residues. The CDR3 spells CASSLMGQGKGEQYF. The CDR3 DNA is TGTGCCAGCAGTTTAATGGGACAGGGTAAGGGCGAGCAGTACTTC.

This clonotype showed up just a few times. V is TRBV7-3 and J is TRBJ2-5, with D possibly TRBD2 on 7 matching bases. Germline-derived CDR1 and CDR2 are SGHTA and FQGTGA. With 6 bases removed from V and 6 bases from J, the gap between germline ends came to 17 bases. The CDR3 extends over 14 amino acids. CDR3 DNA: TGTGCCAGCAGTAGGGGGGGCAACCAGAAGACCCAGTACTTC. Its protein is CASSRGGNQKTQYF.

This clonotype was seen repeatedly, ten times or more. This chain links TRBV28 with TRBJ1-1; tentative D call: TRBD1 (5 bases). The CDR3 has 12 amino acids. The germline gives CDR1 MDHEN, CDR2 SYDVKM. Trimming took off 4 bases at V and 4 bases at J, with 7 bases between the two ends. CDR3 bases: TGTGCCAGCAGTTGGGGGGTCACTGAAGCTTTCTTT. Its protein is CASSWGVTEAFF.

This clonotype came up many times. The rearrangement links TRBV3-1 to TRBJ2-7; D gene ambiguous. The CDR3 covers 13 residues. CDR1 and CDR2 (germline): LGHDT, YNNKEL (reference sequence). Trimming stripped 0 bases from V and 5 bases from J, with 8 bases between. The CDR3 DNA reads as TGTGCCAGCAGCCAAGATTTCACAGACGAGCAGTACTTC. Its translation: CASSQDFTDEQYF.

A few counts support this clonotype. The CDR3 DNA is TGCAGCGTTGAAGAAATGGAGGGGGCGTATGAAAAACTGTTTTTT. It codes for CSVEEMEGAYEKLFF. The rearrangement links TRBV29-1 to TRBJ1-4; TRBD1 matches 7 bases. CDR3 length: 15 amino acids. Germline V CDR1 and CDR2: SQVTM, ANQGSEA. J lost 6 bases, V lost 0 bases, and 7 bases had no gene match.

With regard to this clonotype: Germline and junction disagree at one end, which may indicate a read error. The rearrangement uses TRBV4-1 and TRBJ1-2; 8 bases are shared with TRBD1. This CDR3 has 21 amino acids. Germline CDR1 and CDR2: MGHRA and YSYEKL. CDR3 loop: CASSQWGPLPRTGSFNYGYTF. The CDR3 nucleotides read TGTGCCAGCAGCCAATGGGGTCCCCTCCCCAGGACAGGGAGTTTCAACTATGGCTACACCTTC.

This clonotype was seen ten or more times. This sequence joins TRBV2 and TRBJ2-7, with 9 nucleotides matching TRBD2. Germline V lookup: CDR1 SNHLY, CDR2 FYNNEI. The trim removed 1 base at V and 4 bases at J, leaving 14 bases unmatched. The CDR3 spans 18 residues. CDR3 in amino acids: CASSEVGISGGPNYEQYF. The CDR3 nucleotides are TGTGCCAGCAGTGAAGTCGGTATAAGCGGGGGGCCGAATTACGAGCAGTACTTC.

The chain combines TRBV5-1 with TRBJ1-6; 8 bases map to TRBD1. This CDR3 has 14 residues. V lost 5 bases, J lost 8 bases, and 6 bases stayed unmatched. Per the germline V gene, CDR1 is SGHRS and CDR2 is YFSETQ. CDR3 in DNA: TGCGCCAGCAGTTCTGGACAGGGATATTCACCCCTCCACTTT. Its protein is CASSSGQGYSPLHF.

The table lists this clonotype with a few counts. The rearrangement uses TRBV19 and TRBJ2-1, with D unresolved. This CDR3 region has 14 residues. CDR1 LNHDA and CDR2 SQIVND come from the germline V gene (reference sequence). The V and J ends lost 4 bases and 2 bases respectively, with 9 bases between them. The CDR3 DNA follows: TGTGCCAGTAGTACTGGGCGGACCTACAATGAGCAGTTCTTC. As protein: CASSTGRTYNEQFF. Full variable domain (remainder filled in from reference TRBV19 and TRBJ2-1): DGGITQSPKYLFRKEGQNVTLSCEQNLNHDAMYWYRQDPGQGLRLIYYSQIVNDFQKGDIAEGYSVSREKKESFPLTVTSAQKNPTAFYLCASSTGRTYNEQFFGPGTRLTVL.

Comments on this clonotype: The CDR3 end shows no conserved phenylalanine or tryptophan, and so a read error is likely. V gene TRBV4-1 combines with J gene TRBJ2-7, with 10 nucleotides matching TRBD2. This CDR3 comprises 19 residues. Germline V gives CDR1 MGHRA, CDR2 YSYEKL. After removal of 2 bases from V and 2 bases from J, the junction contained 15 bases not matched to a gene. In DNA, the CDR3 is TGCGCCAGCAGCCAATGGACAGGGAGTGGGACTAGCGCGACCTACGAGCAGTACTCC. Its protein product is CASSQWTGSGTSATYEQYS.

V is TRBV6-4 and J is TRBJ1-6; TRBD1 aligns across 8 bases. Per germline, CDR1 MRHNA and CDR2 SNTAGT. This CDR3 spans 15 amino acids. Germline trimming cut 7 bases from V and 10 bases from J; bases unmatched to any gene: 12. The CDR3 sequence: CASILTGTGESPLHF. The CDR3 nucleotides read TGTGCCAGCATCCTCACCGGGACAGGAGAATCACCCCTCCACTTT.